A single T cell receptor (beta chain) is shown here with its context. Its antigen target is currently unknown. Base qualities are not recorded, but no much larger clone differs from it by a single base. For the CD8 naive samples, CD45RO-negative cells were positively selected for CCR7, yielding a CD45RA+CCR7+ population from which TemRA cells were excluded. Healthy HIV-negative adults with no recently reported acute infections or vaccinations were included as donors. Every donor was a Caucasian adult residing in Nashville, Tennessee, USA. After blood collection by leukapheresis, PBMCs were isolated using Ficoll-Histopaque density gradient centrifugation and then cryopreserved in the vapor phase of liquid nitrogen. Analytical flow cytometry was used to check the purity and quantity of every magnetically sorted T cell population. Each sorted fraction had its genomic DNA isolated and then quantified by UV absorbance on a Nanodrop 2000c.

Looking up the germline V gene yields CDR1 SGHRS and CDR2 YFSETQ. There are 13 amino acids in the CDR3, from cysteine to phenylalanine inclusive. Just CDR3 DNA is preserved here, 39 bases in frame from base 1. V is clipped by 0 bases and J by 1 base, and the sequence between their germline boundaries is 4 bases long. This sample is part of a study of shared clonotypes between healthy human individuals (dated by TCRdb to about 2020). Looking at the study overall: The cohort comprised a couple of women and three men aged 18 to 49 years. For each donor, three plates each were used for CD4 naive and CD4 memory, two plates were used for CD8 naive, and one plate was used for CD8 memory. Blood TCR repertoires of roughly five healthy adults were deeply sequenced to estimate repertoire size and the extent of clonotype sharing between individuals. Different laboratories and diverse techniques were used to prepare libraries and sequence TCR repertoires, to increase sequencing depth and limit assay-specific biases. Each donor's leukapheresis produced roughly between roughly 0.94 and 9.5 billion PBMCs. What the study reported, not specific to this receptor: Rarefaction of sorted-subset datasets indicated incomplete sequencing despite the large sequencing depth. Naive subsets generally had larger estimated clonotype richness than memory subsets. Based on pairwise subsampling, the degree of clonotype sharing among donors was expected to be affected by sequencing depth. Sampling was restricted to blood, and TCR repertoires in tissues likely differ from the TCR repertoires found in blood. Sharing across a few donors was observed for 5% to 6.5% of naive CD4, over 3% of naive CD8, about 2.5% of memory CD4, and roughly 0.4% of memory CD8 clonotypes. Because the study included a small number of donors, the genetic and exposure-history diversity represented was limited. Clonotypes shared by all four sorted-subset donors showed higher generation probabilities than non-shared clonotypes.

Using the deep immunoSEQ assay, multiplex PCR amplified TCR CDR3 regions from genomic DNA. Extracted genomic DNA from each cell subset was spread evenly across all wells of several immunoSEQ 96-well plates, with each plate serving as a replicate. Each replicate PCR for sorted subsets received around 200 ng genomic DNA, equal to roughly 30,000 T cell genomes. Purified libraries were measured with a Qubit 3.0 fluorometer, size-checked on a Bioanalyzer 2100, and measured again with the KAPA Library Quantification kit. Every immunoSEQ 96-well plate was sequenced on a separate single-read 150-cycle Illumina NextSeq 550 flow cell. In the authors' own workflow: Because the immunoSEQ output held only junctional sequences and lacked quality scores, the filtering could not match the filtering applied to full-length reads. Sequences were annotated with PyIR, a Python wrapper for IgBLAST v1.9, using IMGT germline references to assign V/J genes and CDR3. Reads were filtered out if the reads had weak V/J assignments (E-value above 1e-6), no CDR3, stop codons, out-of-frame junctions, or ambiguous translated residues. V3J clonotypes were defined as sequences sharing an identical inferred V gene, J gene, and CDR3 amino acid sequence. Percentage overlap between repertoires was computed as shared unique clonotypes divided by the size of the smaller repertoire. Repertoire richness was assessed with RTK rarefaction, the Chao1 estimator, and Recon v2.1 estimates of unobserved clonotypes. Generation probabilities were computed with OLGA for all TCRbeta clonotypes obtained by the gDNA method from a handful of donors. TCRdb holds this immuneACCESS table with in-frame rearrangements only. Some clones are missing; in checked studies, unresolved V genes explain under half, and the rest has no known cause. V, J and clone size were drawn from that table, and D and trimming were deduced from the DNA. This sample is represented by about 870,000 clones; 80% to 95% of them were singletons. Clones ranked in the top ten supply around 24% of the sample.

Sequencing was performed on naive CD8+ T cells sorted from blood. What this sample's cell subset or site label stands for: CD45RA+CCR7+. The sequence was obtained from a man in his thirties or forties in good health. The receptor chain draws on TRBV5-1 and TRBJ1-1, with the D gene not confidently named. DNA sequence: TGCGCCAGCAGCTTGGTGACGAACACTGAAGCTTTCTTT. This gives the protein CASSLVTNTEAFF.